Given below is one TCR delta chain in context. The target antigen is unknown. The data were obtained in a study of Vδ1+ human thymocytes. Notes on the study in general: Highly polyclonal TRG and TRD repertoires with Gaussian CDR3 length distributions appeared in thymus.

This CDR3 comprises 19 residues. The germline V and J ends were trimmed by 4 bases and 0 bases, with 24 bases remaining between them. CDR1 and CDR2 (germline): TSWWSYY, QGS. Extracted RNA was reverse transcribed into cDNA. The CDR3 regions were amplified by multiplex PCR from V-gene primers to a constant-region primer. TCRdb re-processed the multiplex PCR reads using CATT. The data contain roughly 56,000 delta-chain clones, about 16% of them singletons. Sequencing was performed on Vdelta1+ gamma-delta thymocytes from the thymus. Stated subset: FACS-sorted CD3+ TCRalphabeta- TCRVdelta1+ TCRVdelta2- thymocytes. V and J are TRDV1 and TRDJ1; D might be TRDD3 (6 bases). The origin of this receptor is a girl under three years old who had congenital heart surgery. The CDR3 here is CALGVSSGGSRLYTDKLIF. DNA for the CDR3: TGTGCTCTTGGGGTGTCATCCGGGGGGAGCCGACTTTACACCGATAAACTCATCTTT.